The next 10 T cell receptor beta chains were all read from a single sample in a study of a mutant IDH1 vaccine in newly diagnosed glioma. Some clones are missing from TCRdb's copy, which holds only in-frame ones; the method was immunoSEQ multiplex PCR. The sample shows 52,000 or so clones, roughly 81% of them seen only once. Their recognized antigens are unknown. Time point reported: week 23, last vaccination. Vaccination comprised doses that each held 300 ug of mutant IDH1 20-mer peptide, plus topical imiquimod. The sample here was PBMCs, taken from a glioma patient whose treatment included an IDH1 peptide vaccine. Receptors were obtained from a woman aged 40 to 49 with glioma. Some clones in this sample may be carry-over from other donors' samples.

The genes are TRBV18 and TRBJ1-3; D may be TRBD1 (5 bases). V gave up 3 bases and J gave up 4 bases, with 10 bases separating them. CDR3 length equals 14 residues. Per germline, CDR1 KGHSH and CDR2 LQKENI. The CDR3 DNA reads as TGTGCCAGCTCACCGACCGGGGGAGGAAACACCATATATTTT. Translated, it gives CASSPTGGGNTIYF.

The chain couples TRBV7-9 to TRBJ1-6; 9 positions agree with TRBD1. Germline CDR1 is SEHNR and CDR2 is FQNEAQ (reference sequence). Unmatched junction bases numbered 3, after V lost 3 bases and J lost 6 bases. This CDR3 comprises 15 residues. For the CDR3, the DNA is TGTGCCAGCAGCTTGACAGGGGGTCGTAATTCACCCCTCCACTTT. Protein product: CASSLTGGRNSPLHF.

This chain's CDR3 is CASSIGTSGGQTGELFF. The DNA of the CDR3 is TGTGCCAGCAGCATCGGGACTAGCGGGGGACAGACCGGGGAGCTGTTTTTT. The chain employs TRBV7-9 and TRBJ2-2; 14 bases line up with TRBD2. The CDR3 is 17 amino acids. V lost 5 bases and J lost 5; bases outside the gene matches: 7. CDR1 and CDR2 (germline): SEHNR, FQNEAQ (reference sequence). The entire variable domain, with the rest obtained from reference TRBV7-9 and TRBJ2-2, is as follows: DTGVSQNPRHKITKRGQNVTFRCDPISEHNRLYWYRQTLGQGPEFLTYFQNEAQLEKSRLLSDRFSAERPKGSFSTLEIQRTEQGDSAMYLCASSIGTSGGQTGELFFGEGSRLTVL.

The chain is built from TRBV10-3 and TRBJ2-2; D ambiguous. The CDR3 spans 13 residues. Germline-derived CDR1 and CDR2 are ENHRY and SYGVKD. The V end lost 2 bases, the J end lost 6 bases, and 7 bases lay between the germline ends. CDR3 sequence (DNA): TGTGCCATCAGTGAGACTGAGGCCGGGGAGCTGTTTTTT. It is translated as CAISETEAGELFF.

The chain combines TRBV5-5 with TRBJ2-2, with D uncertain. The CDR3 runs 13 residues. V was trimmed by 1 base and J by 5 bases, leaving 6 bases between them. Germline V CDR1 and CDR2: SGHKS, YYEKEE (reference sequence). The chain's CDR3 is CASSLLGTGELFF. The CDR3 DNA follows: TGTGCCAGCAGCTTGCTTGGAACCGGGGAGCTGTTTTTT.

In its sample, this clone was seen a few times. This chain uses TRBV29-1 with TRBJ2-7; 10 nucleotides align to TRBD1. Germline CDR1 is SQVTM and CDR2 is ANQGSEA. The CDR3 is 14 amino acids. V trimming: 6 bases; J trimming: 0 bases; junction bases outside the gene matches: 5. For the CDR3, the DNA is TGCAGCGTGAGACAGGGGGCCCCCTCCTACGAGCAGTACTTC. Translation: CSVRQGAPSYEQYF.

The J gene is TRBJ2-5, the V gene TRBV7-9, with no clear D. Germline V gene lookup returns CDR1 SEHNR and CDR2 FQNEAQ (reference sequence). The V end was cut by 5 bases, the J end by 5 bases, with 6 bases between. The CDR3 extends over 11 amino acids. CDR3 amino acids: CASSRWETQYF. The CDR3, as DNA: TGTGCCAGCAGCCGGTGGGAGACCCAGTACTTC.

V gene TRBV5-3 combines with J gene TRBJ1-1, with a weak D call TRBD1 (6 bases). TRBV5-3 is given ORF status, its function remaining uncertain. V lost 5 bases, J lost 1 base, and 18 bases lay in between. The CDR3 contains 16 residues. The CDR3 protein is CARRAGGRRENTEAFF. DNA for the CDR3: TGTGCCAGAAGAGCTGGGGGCCGCAGAGAGAACACTGAAGCTTTCTTT.

The chain joins TRBV14 to TRBJ1-1; a weak D match, TRBD1 (5 bases). The V end lost 0 bases, the J end lost 1 base, and 12 bases lay between the germline ends. The CDR3 sequence is 16 residues long. Germline V CDR1 and CDR2: SGHDN, FVKESK. CDR3 protein: CASSQDLMRGNTEAFF. In DNA, the CDR3 is TGTGCCAGCAGCCAAGATTTAATGAGGGGGAACACTGAAGCTTTCTTT.

V gene TRBV2 combines with J gene TRBJ1-1, with 9 bases lining up with TRBD1. Germline CDR1 and CDR2: SNHLY and FYNNEI. The trim removed 7 bases at V and 0 bases at J, leaving 9 bases unmatched. This CDR3 spans 16 amino acids. CDR3 in amino acids: CASMGGQGLMNTEAFF. The CDR3 nucleotides read TGTGCCAGCATGGGGGGACAGGGACTAATGAACACTGAAGCTTTCTTT.